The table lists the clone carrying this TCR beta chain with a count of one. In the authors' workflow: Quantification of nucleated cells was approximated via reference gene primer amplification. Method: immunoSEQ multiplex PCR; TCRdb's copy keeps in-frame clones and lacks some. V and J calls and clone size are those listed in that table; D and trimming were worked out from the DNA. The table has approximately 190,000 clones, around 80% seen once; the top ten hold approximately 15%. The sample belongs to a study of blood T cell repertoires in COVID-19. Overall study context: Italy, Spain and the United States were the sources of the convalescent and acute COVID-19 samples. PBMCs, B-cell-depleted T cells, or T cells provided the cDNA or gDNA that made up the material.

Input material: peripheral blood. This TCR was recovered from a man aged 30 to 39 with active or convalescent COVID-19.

The CDR3 sequence: CASSPIAGGHNEQFF. As DNA, the CDR3 is TGTGCCAGTAGCCCTATAGCGGGAGGGCATAATGAGCAGTTCTTC. The rearrangement joins TRBV19 to TRBJ2-1, with 11 positions matching TRBD2. V trimming: 6 bases; J trimming: 7 bases; junction bases outside the gene matches: 8. Looked up from germline, CDR1 is LNHDA and CDR2 is SQIVND (reference sequence). This CDR3 comprises 15 residues.